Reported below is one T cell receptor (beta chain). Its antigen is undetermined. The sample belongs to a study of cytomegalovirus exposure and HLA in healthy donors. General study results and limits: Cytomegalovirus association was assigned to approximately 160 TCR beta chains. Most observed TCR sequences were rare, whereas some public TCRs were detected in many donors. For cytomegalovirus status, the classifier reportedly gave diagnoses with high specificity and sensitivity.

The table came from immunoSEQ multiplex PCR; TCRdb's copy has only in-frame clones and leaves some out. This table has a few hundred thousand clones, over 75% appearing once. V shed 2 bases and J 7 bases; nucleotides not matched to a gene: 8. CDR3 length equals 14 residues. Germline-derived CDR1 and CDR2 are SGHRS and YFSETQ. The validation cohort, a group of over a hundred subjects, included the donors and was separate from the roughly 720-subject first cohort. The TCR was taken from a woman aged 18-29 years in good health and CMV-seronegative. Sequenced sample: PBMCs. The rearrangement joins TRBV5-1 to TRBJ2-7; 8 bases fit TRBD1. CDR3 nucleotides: TGCGCCAGCAGCTTTTCCGGGACAGGCGGGGAGCAGTACTTC. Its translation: CASSFSGTGGEQYF.